The subject of this entry is one T cell receptor (beta chain). Germline V CDR1 and CDR2: SGHAT, FQNNGV. The junction had 5 bases not matched to a gene; V was cut back by 3 bases and J by 8 bases. CDR3 length: 15 residues. Clones were sequenced by immunoSEQ multiplex PCR, and TCRdb holds only the in-frame ones, with some missing. The table records more than 95,000 clones, around 83% of them present only once. The data belong to a study of blood T cell repertoires in COVID-19. Sequenced sample: peripheral blood. This TCR was sampled from a man older than 75 with active or convalescent COVID-19. V usage is TRBV11-2 and J usage is TRBJ1-3; the match to TRBD1 covers 12 bases. Written as DNA, the CDR3 is TGTGCCAGCAGCTTTGCCGGGACAGGGGGCGACACCATATATTTT. This sequence encodes CASSFAGTGGDTIYF.